The clone carrying this T cell receptor (beta chain) was observed a few times. Its antigen is currently unknown. The CDR3 spans 14 residues. The V end was cut by 2 bases, the J end by 4 bases, with 12 bases between. Germline assignment: CDR1 SNHLY and CDR2 FYNNEI. The data were obtained in a study of early T cells in non-severe SARS-CoV-2 infection. Study in general: The study sequenced bulk RNA from unsorted whole blood, with chains unpaired.

The study, taken as a whole, reports: CD4 and private specificities were missed by VDJdb matching, which favored anti-spike CD8 responses.

The protocol attached unique molecular identifiers to individual cDNA molecules. TCRdb independently ran MiXCR on the 5' RACE reads; one entry per CDR3 protein. The sample includes 75,000 to 100,000 distinct CDR3 sequences, under 15% seen only once; the top ten take around 5.8%. The sequence was obtained from an adult who was a healthcare worker with PCR-confirmed SARS-CoV-2 infection or an uninfected control (not recorded which). V is TRBV2 and J is TRBJ2-7; D is perhaps TRBD1 (6 bases). The specimen sequenced was whole blood. The DNA of the CDR3 is TGTGCCAGCAGTGAACAGGGGCTGGGTTACGAGCAGTACTTC. Its translation is CASSEQGLGYEQYF.